The entry that follows covers one TCR beta chain sequence. The V gene lost 6 bases and the J gene lost 4 bases, with 10 bases spanning the gap. The CDR3 has 13 amino acids. Germline-derived CDR1 and CDR2 are MNHEY and SVGAGI. These data are taken from a study of blood T cell repertoires in COVID-19. Whole-study context: Researchers got acute and convalescent COVID-19 samples from the United States, Italy and Spain. PBMCs, B-cell-depleted T cells, or T cells provided the cDNA or gDNA that made up the material.

Profiled with immunoSEQ multiplex PCR; TCRdb holds only in-frame clones, not every one. The profile shows about 240,000 clones, about 90% of them singletons. Sequenced material: peripheral blood. This receptor was identified in a man between 60 and 75 years old with acute or convalescent COVID-19. The rearrangement uses TRBV6-5 and TRBJ2-1; the D gene is possibly TRBD1 (6 bases). This chain's CDR3 is CASSDRFYNEQFF. CDR3 coding DNA: TGTGCCAGCAGCGACAGGTTTTACAATGAGCAGTTCTTC.